One T cell receptor beta chain is described in this entry. This sample is drawn from a study of control samples from healthy donors and cancer patients. Measured with immunoSEQ multiplex PCR; TCRdb has only the in-frame clones, and not every one. Of approximately 54,000 clones in the sample, about 90% are singletons; the top ten hold approximately 40%. The sequence was collected from a man aged 45 to 65 with head and neck cancer. Specimen: PBMCs.

CDR3 in DNA: TGTGCCAGCAGCTTGAGAGGGGGTACGGGCTACACCTTC. As protein: CASSLRGGTGYTF. The chain recombines TRBV5-4 with TRBJ1-2; perhaps TRBD1 as D (6 bases). The CDR3 has 13 residues. V was cut by 1 base and J by 8 bases, with 12 bases left in between. From germline, CDR1 is SGHNT and CDR2 YYREEE (reference sequence).